Presented here are 3 T cell receptor beta chains from one specimen sequenced in a study of T cell responses to AZD1222 COVID-19 vaccine. Produced via immunoSEQ multiplex PCR; TCRdb's table is partial and in-frame only. The sample has about 120,000 clones; about 83% are singletons. Here the sequenced sample was peripheral blood, taken on day 0 of AZD1222 vaccination. These receptors originate from an adult in good health.

The chain recombines TRBV5-6 with TRBJ1-1; 10 positions match TRBD1. Germline V gene lookup returns CDR1 SGHDT and CDR2 YYEEEE. Trimming at V came to 3 bases and at J to 6 bases, leaving 2 bases not matched to a gene. The CDR3 consists of 13 residues. This chain's CDR3 is CASSSGQGAEAFF. CDR3 nucleotides: TGTGCCAGCAGCTCAGGACAGGGGGCTGAAGCTTTCTTT.

The rearrangement joins TRBV9 to TRBJ2-3; D not resolved. The V end lost 0 bases, the J end lost 7 bases, and 15 bases lay between the germline ends. Germline lookup yields CDR1 SGDLS and CDR2 YYNGEE. There are 15 residues in the CDR3. The CDR3 is CASSVATSSPNTQYF. For the CDR3, the DNA is TGTGCCAGCAGCGTAGCGACTTCCTCTCCCAATACGCAGTATTTT.

The sample holds a few counts of this clone. J is TRBJ1-3 and V is TRBV28, with no clear D. The V and J ends lost 3 bases and 7 bases respectively, with 22 bases between them. Germline V CDR1 and CDR2: MDHEN, SYDVKM. This CDR3 has 17 residues. CDR3 in DNA: TGTGCCAGCAGTTTCCGGCTCGGCAAGCACTCGGGGAACACCATATATTTT. This sequence encodes CASSFRLGKHSGNTIYF.